This T cell receptor (beta chain) was obtained from a study of blood T cell repertoires in COVID-19. Across the study: Whether acute or convalescent, the COVID-19 samples came from the United States, Italy and Spain. Nucleic acid was either cDNA or gDNA, and it came from T cells, B-cell-depleted T cells, or PBMCs.

Trimming took 6 bases from V and 0 from J; bases not matched to a gene: 16. The germline CDR1 and CDR2 sequences are LNHDA and SQIVND (reference sequence). The CDR3 extends over 19 amino acids. Authors' methods: Nucleated cell counts were estimated from reference gene primer amplification. This table comes from immunoSEQ multiplex PCR, and its TCRdb copy is limited to in-frame clones, with some not included. That table is the source of V, J and clone size, and D and trimming were worked out from the DNA. In the table there are a few hundred thousand clones, about 88% of which are singletons. This receptor was obtained from a woman aged 55-69 years with acute or convalescent COVID-19. Sequenced input: peripheral blood. V gene TRBV19 combines with J gene TRBJ1-5; 8 nucleotides line up with TRBD1. The CDR3 DNA follows: TGTGCCAGTAGACCCCTCGGGACAGGCAGACATTATAGCAATCAGCCCCAGCATTTT. Its protein is CASRPLGTGRHYSNQPQHF.